Here is one T cell receptor beta chain with its context. These data come from a study of blood T cell repertoires in COVID-19. As for the study in general: Italy, Spain and the United States were the sources of the convalescent and acute COVID-19 samples. Sample material is recorded as cDNA or gDNA derived from T cells, B-cell-depleted T cells, or PBMCs.

Enrolled during active infection, Seattle patients were then followed longitudinally. In the original processing: Nucleated cell counts were estimated from reference gene primer amplification. The assay was immunoSEQ multiplex PCR, and TCRdb's table has in-frame clones only and misses some. The V and J calls and clone size come from that table; D and trimming were worked out from the DNA. The sample yields hundreds of thousands of clones, roughly 90% seen once. J gave up 8 bases and V 1 base, and 8 bases lay outside the gene matches. The CDR3 is 16 residues long. CDR1 SGHTA and CDR2 FQGNSA come from the germline V gene.

This receptor was obtained from a woman aged 55-70 years with COVID-19, enrolled during active disease. The chain carries TRBV7-2 and TRBJ2-1; 10 bases are shared with TRBD2. Input material: peripheral blood. The chain's CDR3 is CASSLVYSGGADEQFF. DNA for the CDR3: TGTGCCAGCAGCTTAGTGTACAGCGGGGGGGCCGATGAGCAGTTCTTC.